Presented here are 19 T cell receptor beta chains from one specimen sequenced in a study of cytomegalovirus exposure and HLA in healthy donors. With 60 Vbeta and 13 Jbeta primers, the PCR was carried out. Produced via immunoSEQ multiplex PCR; TCRdb's table is partial and in-frame only. The repertoire holds approximately 76,000 clones, with around 80% as singletons. Sequenced: PBMCs. Every receptor here comes from a man in his thirties or forties in good health and CMV-seronegative.

The chain links TRBV18 to TRBJ2-5, with D maybe TRBD2 (7 bases). Germline V gene lookup returns CDR1 KGHSH and CDR2 LQKENI. Trimming left V 5 bases short and J 1 base short, with 8 bases between. The CDR3 contains 13 residues. CDR3: CASSRGGQETQYF. The CDR3 bases are TGTGCCAGCTCAAGGGGGGGCCAAGAGACCCAGTACTTC. The full variable domain, in which reference TRBV18 and TRBJ2-5 provide the parts outside the CDR3, is NAGVMQNPRHLVRRRGQEARLRCSPMKGHSHVYWYRQLPEEGLKFMVYLQKENIIDESGMPKERFSAEFPKEGPSILRIQQVVRGDSAAYFCASSRGGQETQYFGPGTRLLVL.

This clone was detected only a few times. V and J are TRBV7-9 and TRBJ2-7, with 8 nucleotides matching TRBD1. The junction had 5 bases not matched to a gene; V was cut back by 5 bases and J by 2 bases. Germline V gives CDR1 SEHNR, CDR2 FQNEAQ (reference sequence). The CDR3 is 14 amino acids. CDR3 sequence: CASSPGQAPYEQYF. CDR3 bases: TGTGCCAGCAGCCCGGGACAGGCCCCCTACGAGCAGTACTTC.

V and J are TRBV5-4 and TRBJ2-3; 14 nucleotides agree with TRBD2. V lost 4 bases and J lost 0; bases outside the gene matches: 4. The CDR3 has 17 residues. In germline, CDR1 is SGHNT, CDR2 YYREEE (reference sequence). The CDR3 nucleotides read TGTGCCAGCAGCCGGACTAGCGGGGGGCTTAGCACAGATACGCAGTATTTT. Protein sequence: CASSRTSGGLSTDTQYF.

The chain is built from TRBV30 and TRBJ2-7; D perhaps matches TRBD2 (5 bases). CDR3 length equals 12 residues. In germline, CDR1 is GTSNPN, CDR2 SVGIG (reference sequence). V gave up 2 bases and J gave up 2 bases, with 7 bases separating them. In DNA, the CDR3 is TGTGCCTGGAGTCGAGGGCCCTACGAGCAGTACTTC. Translation gives CAWSRGPYEQYF.

The genes are TRBV9 and TRBJ2-2; TRBD1 is a possible D gene (6 bases). The germline V gene encodes CDR1 SGDLS and CDR2 YYNGEE. The CDR3 is 14 residues long. V lost 4 bases to trimming and J lost 13 bases, with 20 bases between them. Here the CDR3 DNA reads TGTGCCAGCAGCATTAACAGGGTCCCCGGTGGGCTGTTTTTT. Translating it yields CASSINRVPGGLFF.

The chain recombines TRBV7-9 with TRBJ1-1; possible D gene TRBD1, 5 bases. Germline assignment: CDR1 SEHNR and CDR2 FQNEAQ (reference sequence). This CDR3 region has 15 residues. V was pared by 0 bases and J by 5 bases, with 13 bases between. CDR3 nucleotide sequence: TGTGCCAGCAGCTTAGCCCCGGGACTTACAACTGAAGCTTTCTTT. As protein: CASSLAPGLTTEAFF.

The rearrangement links TRBV27 to TRBJ1-6; D might be TRBD1 (5 bases). This CDR3 spans 14 amino acids. Germline V CDR1 and CDR2: MNHEY, SMNVEV (reference sequence). V was trimmed by 5 bases and J by 6 bases, leaving 11 bases between them. CDR3 in amino acids: CASSVGTANSPLHF. In DNA form, the CDR3 reads TGTGCCAGCAGTGTCGGGACTGCTAATTCACCCCTCCACTTT.

This rearrangement joins TRBV30 to TRBJ1-1, with D unresolved. The CDR3 runs 12 residues. Germline V CDR1 and CDR2: GTSNPN, SVGIG (reference sequence). V lost 8 bases and J 1 base, leaving 11 bases between the germline ends. The CDR3 reads CARLKGNTEAFF. The CDR3 DNA reads as TGTGCCCGACTAAAGGGGAACACTGAAGCTTTCTTT.

The J gene is TRBJ1-1, the V gene TRBV7-3, with D perhaps matching TRBD1 (6 bases). This CDR3 is built from 16 residues. CDR1 and CDR2 from the germline V gene are SGHTA and FQGTGA. Trimming took 0 bases from V and 10 from J, leaving 21 bases between them. In DNA, the CDR3 is TGTGCCAGCAGCTTAACTGCGACAGGAGCAGCAGAAGGAGCTTTCTTT. Amino acid sequence: CASSLTATGAAEGAFF.

In DNA form, the CDR3 reads TGTGCCAGCAGCTTGAGACAGCACAATCAGCCCCAGCATTTT. It encodes CASSLRQHNQPQHF. The gene calls are TRBV5-8 and TRBJ1-5; D may be TRBD1 (5 bases). Trimming removed 1 base from V and 3 bases from J, with 8 bases in between. The CDR3 is 14 residues long. CDR1 and CDR2 (germline): SGHTS, YDEGEE.

The chain links TRBV7-6 to TRBJ1-3; D unclear. Looked up from germline, CDR1 is SGHVS and CDR2 is FNYEAQ. The CDR3 is 15 amino acids. Trimming left V 1 base short and J 3 bases short, with 10 bases between. The CDR3 spells CASSLEGAGGNTIYF. DNA of the CDR3: TGTGCCAGCAGCTTAGAGGGCGCGGGTGGAAACACCATATATTTT.

The chain joins TRBV7-9 to TRBJ2-6, with TRBD1 matching 9 bases. The trim removed 10 bases at V and 0 bases at J, leaving 13 bases unmatched. The CDR3 extends over 18 amino acids. CDR1 and CDR2 from the germline V gene are SEHNR and FQNEAQ (reference sequence). CDR3 sequence reads: CAIHNRGRGTSGANVLTF. DNA of the CDR3: TGTGCCATTCATAACAGGGGGCGCGGGACCTCTGGGGCCAACGTCCTGACTTTC. The full variable domain, in which reference TRBV7-9 and TRBJ2-6 provide the parts outside the CDR3, is DTGVSQNPRHKITKRGQNVTFRCDPISEHNRLYWYRQTLGQGPEFLTYFQNEAQLEKSRLLSDRFSAERPKGSFSTLEIQRTEQGDSAMYLCAIHNRGRGTSGANVLTFGAGSRLTVL.

The rearrangement joins TRBV18 to TRBJ1-4, with 9 bases matching TRBD1. V shed 5 bases and J 7 bases; nucleotides not matched to a gene: 8. The CDR3 spans 15 residues. Germline V gene data show CDR1 as KGHSH and CDR2 as LQKENI. This CDR3 is CASSGPGTGSEKLFF. The CDR3 DNA reads TGTGCCAGCTCAGGGCCGGGGACAGGGAGTGAAAAACTGTTTTTT.

V usage is TRBV11-2 and J usage is TRBJ2-6, with 7 nucleotides matching TRBD2. The CDR3 runs to 18 residues. CDR1 and CDR2 from the germline V gene are SGHAT and FQNNGV. V shed 4 bases and J 0 bases; nucleotides not matched to a gene: 9. CDR3 residues: CASSYGRESSSGANVLTF. In DNA, the CDR3 is TGTGCCAGCAGCTATGGGCGGGAGTCTTCCTCTGGGGCCAACGTCCTGACTTTC.

V gene TRBV5-6 combines with J gene TRBJ2-1, with 12 bases fitting TRBD2. The CDR3 runs 16 residues. The ends lost 4 bases at V and 4 bases at J; junction bases unmatched: 6. The germline CDR1 and CDR2 sequences are SGHDT and YYEEEE. The CDR3 coding sequence is TGTGCCAGCAGCGGAGGACTAGCGGGAACTTACAATGAGCAGTTCTTC. Translating gives CASSGGLAGTYNEQFF. Based on the CDR3 plus reference TRBV5-6 and TRBJ2-1, the full variable domain is DAGVTQSPTHLIKTRGQQVTLRCSPKSGHDTVSWYQQALGQGPQFIFQYYEEEERQRGNFPDRFSGHQFPNYSSELNVNALLLGDSALYLCASSGGLAGTYNEQFFGPGTRLTVL.

The chain is built from TRBV18 and TRBJ2-2, with 7 nucleotides matching TRBD1. Looked up from germline, CDR1 is KGHSH and CDR2 is LQKENI. V lost 0 bases, J lost 5 bases, and 6 bases stayed unmatched. The CDR3 has 16 amino acids. The CDR3 loop is CASSPPLGQSTGELFF. Written as DNA, the CDR3 is TGTGCCAGCTCACCACCCTTGGGACAGTCAACCGGGGAGCTGTTTTTT.

The chain recombines TRBV6-1 with TRBJ2-1; a weak D match, TRBD1 (6 bases). V lost 6 bases to trimming and J lost 0 bases, with 12 bases between them. The CDR3 is made up of 15 amino acids. Germline-derived CDR1 and CDR2 are MNHNS and SASEGT. The CDR3 sequence: CASRIQGSSYNEQFF. CDR3 bases: TGTGCCAGCAGGATACAGGGAAGCTCCTACAATGAGCAGTTCTTC.

The chain links TRBV13 to TRBJ1-1; 7 positions match TRBD1. V shed 1 base and J 3 bases; nucleotides not matched to a gene: 8. Germline-derived CDR1 and CDR2 are PRHDT and FYEKMQ (reference sequence). This CDR3 spans 16 amino acids. CDR3 sequence reads: CASSLVGGAGYTEAFF. Here the CDR3 DNA reads TGTGCCAGCAGCTTAGTAGGGGGCGCCGGGTACACTGAAGCTTTCTTT.

The chain links TRBV6-5 to TRBJ2-7; 9 bases match TRBD2. Losses at the gene ends were 5 bases for V and 6 bases for J; bases not matched to a gene: 5. The V gene's germline CDR1 is MNHEY and CDR2 SVGAGI. The CDR3 has 13 residues. The CDR3 region has the DNA TGTGCCAGCAGTAGCGGGGGGAATCGCGAGCAGTACTTC. This codes for CASSSGGNREQYF.